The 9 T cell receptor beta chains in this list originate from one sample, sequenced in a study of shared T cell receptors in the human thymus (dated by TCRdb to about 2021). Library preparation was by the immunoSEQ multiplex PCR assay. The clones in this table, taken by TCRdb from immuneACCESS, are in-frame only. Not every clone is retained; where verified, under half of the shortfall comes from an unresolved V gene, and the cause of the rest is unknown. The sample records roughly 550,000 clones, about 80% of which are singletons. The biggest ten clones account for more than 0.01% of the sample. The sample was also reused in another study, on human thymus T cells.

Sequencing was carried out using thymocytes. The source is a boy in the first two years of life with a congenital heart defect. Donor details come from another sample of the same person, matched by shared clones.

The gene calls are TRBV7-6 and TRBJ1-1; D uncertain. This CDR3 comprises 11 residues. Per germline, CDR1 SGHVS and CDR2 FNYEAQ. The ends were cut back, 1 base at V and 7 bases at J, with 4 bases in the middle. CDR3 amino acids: CASSLDREAFF. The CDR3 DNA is TGTGCCAGCAGCTTAGATCGTGAAGCTTTCTTT.

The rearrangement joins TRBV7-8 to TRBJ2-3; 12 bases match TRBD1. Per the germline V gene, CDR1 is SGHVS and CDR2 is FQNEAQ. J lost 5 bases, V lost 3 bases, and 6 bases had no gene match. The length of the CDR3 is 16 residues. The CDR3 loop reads CASSFRDRGRGDTQYF. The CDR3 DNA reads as TGTGCCAGCAGCTTCCGGGACAGGGGGCGCGGAGATACGCAGTATTTT.

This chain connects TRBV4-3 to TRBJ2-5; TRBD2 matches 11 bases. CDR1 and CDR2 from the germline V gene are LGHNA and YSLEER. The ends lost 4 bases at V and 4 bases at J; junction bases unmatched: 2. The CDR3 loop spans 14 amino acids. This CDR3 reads CASSLGLAGETQYF. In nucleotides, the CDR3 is TGCGCCAGCAGCCTTGGACTAGCGGGAGAGACCCAGTACTTC.

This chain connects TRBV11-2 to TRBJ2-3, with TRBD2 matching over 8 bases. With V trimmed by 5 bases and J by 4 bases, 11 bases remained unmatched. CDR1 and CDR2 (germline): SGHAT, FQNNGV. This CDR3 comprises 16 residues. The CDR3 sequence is CASSATSGPGADTQYF. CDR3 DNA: TGTGCCAGCAGCGCAACTAGCGGACCTGGGGCAGATACGCAGTATTTT.

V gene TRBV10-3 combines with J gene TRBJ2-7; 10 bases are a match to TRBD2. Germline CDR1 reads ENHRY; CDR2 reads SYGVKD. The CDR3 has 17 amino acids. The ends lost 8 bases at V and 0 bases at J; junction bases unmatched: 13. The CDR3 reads CAIAASGRAVSSYEQYF. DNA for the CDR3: TGTGCCATCGCGGCCAGCGGGAGGGCAGTGAGCTCCTACGAGCAGTACTTC.

Here the CDR3 DNA reads TGTGCCAGCACAAGGACAGTCCCGAACAATCAGCCCCAGCATTTT. Translating it yields CASTRTVPNNQPQHF. The chain employs TRBV5-8 and TRBJ1-5, with a tentative D call TRBD1 (6 bases). CDR1 is SGHTS and CDR2 is YDEGEE in the germline V gene. V was trimmed by 6 bases and J by 3 bases, leaving 16 bases between them. There are 15 residues in the CDR3.

The CDR3 DNA reads as TGTGCCAGCATCCCACCGACAGCCTCCTCCTACGAGCAGTACTTC. Amino acid sequence: CASIPPTASSYEQYF. The chain is built from TRBV6-1 and TRBJ2-7, with D tentatively TRBD1 (5 bases). The ends were cut back, 7 bases at V and 0 bases at J, with 16 bases in the middle. The CDR3 totals 15 residues. CDR1 MNHNS and CDR2 SASEGT come from the germline V gene.

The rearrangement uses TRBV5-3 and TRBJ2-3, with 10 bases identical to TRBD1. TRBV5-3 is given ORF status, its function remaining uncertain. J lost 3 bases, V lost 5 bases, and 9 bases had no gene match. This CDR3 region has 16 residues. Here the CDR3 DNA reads TGTGCCAGAAGGGGGGCCGGGACAGGGGAAACAGATACGCAGTATTTT. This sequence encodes CARRGAGTGETDTQYF.

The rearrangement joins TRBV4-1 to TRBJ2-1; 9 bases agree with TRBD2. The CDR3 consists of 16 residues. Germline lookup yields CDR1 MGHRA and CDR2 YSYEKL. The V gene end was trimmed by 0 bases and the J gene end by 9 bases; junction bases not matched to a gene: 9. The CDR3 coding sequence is TGCGCCAGCAGCCAAGATCCGGCGGGAGGGCCCGTTGAGCAGTTCTTC. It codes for CASSQDPAGGPVEQFF.